This T cell receptor beta chain was obtained from a study of identical twins. Overall study results and limits: Twins showed weaker excess sharing in their beta out-of-frame sequences. Out-of-frame alpha sequences that twins shared showed excess low generation probability.

TCRdb re-derived calls from the 5' RACE reads in MiXCR, one entry per CDR3 protein. The sample shows some 330,000 distinct CDR3 sequences, approximately 9.1% of them seen only once. The CDR3 sequence is 17 residues long. Germline CDR1 reads MGHRA; CDR2 reads YSYEKL. V shed 4 bases and J 2 bases; nucleotides not matched to a gene: 7. In the case of this clonotype: Its target is not known.

Sequenced: naive T cells sorted from blood. This chain uses TRBV4-1 with TRBJ2-2; 10 bases map to TRBD2. The origin of this receptor is a woman aged 45-65 years in good health. The CDR3 spells CASSRVGLAVNTGELFF. CDR3 bases: TGCGCCAGCAGCCGGGTCGGACTAGCGGTTAACACCGGGGAGCTGTTTTTT.